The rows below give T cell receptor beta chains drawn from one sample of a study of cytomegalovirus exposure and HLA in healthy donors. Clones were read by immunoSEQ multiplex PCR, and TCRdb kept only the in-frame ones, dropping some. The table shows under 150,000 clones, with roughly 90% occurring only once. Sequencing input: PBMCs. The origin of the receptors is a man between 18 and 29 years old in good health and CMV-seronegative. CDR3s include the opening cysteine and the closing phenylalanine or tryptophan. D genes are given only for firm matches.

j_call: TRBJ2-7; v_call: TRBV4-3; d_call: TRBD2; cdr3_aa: CASSQGDPREVPYEQYF
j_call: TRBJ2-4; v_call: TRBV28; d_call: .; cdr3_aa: CASSPEAAIQYF
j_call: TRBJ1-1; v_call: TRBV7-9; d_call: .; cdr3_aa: CASRPDMGANTEAFF
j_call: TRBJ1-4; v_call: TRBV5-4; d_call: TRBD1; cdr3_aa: CASSVGTGGEKLFF
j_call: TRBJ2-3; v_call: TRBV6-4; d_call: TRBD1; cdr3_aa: CASSGTGGTDTQYF
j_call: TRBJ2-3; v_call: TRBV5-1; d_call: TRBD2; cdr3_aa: CASGIAGRTDTQYF
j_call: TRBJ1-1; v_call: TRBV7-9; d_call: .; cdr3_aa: CASSFQDGYTEAFF
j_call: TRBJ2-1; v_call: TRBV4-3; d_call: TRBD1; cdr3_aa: CASSQEGGPRAGNEQFF
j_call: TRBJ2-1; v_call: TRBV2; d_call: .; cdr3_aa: CASRPGHYNNEQFF
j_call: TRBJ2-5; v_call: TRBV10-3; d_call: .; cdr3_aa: CAISESTGRETQYF
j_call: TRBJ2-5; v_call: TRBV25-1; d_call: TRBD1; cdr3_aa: CASRDRGAGETQYF
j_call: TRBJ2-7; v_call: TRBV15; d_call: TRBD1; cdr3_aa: CATSIQDRAVEQYF
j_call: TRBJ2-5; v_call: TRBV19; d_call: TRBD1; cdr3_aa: CASSQGQGKKTQYF
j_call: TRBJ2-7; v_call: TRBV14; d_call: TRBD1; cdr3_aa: CASSQAKTGGNEQYF
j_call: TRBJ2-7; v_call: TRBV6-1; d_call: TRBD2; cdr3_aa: CASIGTSGGYLEQYF
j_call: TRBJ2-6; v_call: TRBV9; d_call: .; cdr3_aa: CASSDRAGANVLTF
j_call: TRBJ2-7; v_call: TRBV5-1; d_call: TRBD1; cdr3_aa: CASSPQGAYEQYF
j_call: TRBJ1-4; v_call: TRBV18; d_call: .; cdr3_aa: CASSPQWGDLFF
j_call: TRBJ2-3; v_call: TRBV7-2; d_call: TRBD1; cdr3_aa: CASRDRASTDTQYF
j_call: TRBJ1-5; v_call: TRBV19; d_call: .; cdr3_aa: CASSILYQPQHF
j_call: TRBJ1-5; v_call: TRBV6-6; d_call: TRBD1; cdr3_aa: CASRPDRGTGQPQHF
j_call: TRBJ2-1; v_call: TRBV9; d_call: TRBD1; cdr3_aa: CASSETGGTYNEQFF
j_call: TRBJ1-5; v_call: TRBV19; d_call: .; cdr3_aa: CASSITQHNGQPQHF
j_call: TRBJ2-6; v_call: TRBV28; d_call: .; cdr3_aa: CASLSGANVLTF
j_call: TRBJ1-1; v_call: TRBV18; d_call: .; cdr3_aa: CASSPRDSEEAFF
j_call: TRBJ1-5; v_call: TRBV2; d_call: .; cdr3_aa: CAVGVRNQPQHF
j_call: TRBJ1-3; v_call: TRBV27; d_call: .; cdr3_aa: CASSLGGLAGNTIYF
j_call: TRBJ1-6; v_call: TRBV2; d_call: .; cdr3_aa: CASGGGFPNNSPLHF
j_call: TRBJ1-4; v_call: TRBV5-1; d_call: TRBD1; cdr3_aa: CASSPTGATNEKLFF
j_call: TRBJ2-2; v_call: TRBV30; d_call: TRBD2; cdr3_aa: CAWTPGLVLAGELFF
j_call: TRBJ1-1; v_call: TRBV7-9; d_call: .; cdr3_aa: CASSASFPVTEAFF
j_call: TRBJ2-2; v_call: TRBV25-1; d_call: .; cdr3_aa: CASSGGQGSTGELFF
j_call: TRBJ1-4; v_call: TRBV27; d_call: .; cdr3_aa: CASSLNSAGPEKLFF
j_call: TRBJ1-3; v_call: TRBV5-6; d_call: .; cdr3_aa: CASGALPGNTIYF
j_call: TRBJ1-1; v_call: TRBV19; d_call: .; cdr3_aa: CASQKTPENTEAFF
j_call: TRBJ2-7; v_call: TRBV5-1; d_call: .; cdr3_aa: CASSLDSHEQYF
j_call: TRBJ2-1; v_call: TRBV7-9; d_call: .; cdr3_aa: CASSPVDSGTPYNEQFF
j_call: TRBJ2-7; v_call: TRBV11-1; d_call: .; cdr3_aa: CASSLRDSIDEQYF
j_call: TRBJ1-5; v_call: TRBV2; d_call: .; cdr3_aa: CASSGTVFSNQPQHF
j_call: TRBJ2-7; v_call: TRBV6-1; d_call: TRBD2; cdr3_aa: CASSEVGGGTYEQYF
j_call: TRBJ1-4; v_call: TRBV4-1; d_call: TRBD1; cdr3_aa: CASYPGQGPTNEKLFF
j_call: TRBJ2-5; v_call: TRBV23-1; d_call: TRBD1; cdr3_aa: CASSQFRTRDSRQETQYF
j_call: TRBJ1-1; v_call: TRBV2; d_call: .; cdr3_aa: CATPKSGINTEAFF
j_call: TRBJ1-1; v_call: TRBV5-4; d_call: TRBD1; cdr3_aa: CASSSGSQGGLMNTEAFF
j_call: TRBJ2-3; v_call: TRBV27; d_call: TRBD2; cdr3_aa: CASSGASGRGTDTQYF
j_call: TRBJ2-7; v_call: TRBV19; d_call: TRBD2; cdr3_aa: CASSISGGGFNEQYF
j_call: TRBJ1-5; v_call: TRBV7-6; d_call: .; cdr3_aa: CASSLGGGANQPQHF
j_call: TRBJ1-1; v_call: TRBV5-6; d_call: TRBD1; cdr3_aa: CASRRRDRAPKAFF
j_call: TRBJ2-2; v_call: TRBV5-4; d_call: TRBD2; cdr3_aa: CASSGGLAGGGELFF
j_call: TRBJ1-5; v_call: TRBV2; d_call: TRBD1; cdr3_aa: CASSQGQGGSQPQHF
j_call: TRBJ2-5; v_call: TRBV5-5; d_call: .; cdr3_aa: CASSLGVTQYF
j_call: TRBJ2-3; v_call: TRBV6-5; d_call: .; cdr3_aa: CASSRLGTDTQYF
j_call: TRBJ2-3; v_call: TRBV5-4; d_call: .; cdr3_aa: CASSPRGTVRDTQYF
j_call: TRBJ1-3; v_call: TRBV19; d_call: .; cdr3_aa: CASRQFSGNTIYF
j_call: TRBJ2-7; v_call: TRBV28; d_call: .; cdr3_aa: CASSLRGAGNYEQYF
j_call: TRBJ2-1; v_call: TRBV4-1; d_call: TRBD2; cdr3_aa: CASSHRTSGRWNEQFF
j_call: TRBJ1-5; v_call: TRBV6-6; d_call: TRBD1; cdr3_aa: CASGSGQGNNQPQHF
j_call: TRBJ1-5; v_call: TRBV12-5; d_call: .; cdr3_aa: CASGLPDNNQPQHF
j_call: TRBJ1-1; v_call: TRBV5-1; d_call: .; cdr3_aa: CASGQDSMRTEAFF
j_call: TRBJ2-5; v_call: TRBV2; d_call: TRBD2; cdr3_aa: CASSETGGETQYF